This T cell receptor (beta chain) was sequenced during a study of shared clonotypes between healthy human individuals. Study-level background: The people who gave samples were two women and three men aged 18 to 49. CD8 memory received one plate per donor, CD8 naive two, CD4 memory three and CD4 naive three.

The repertoire was sequenced with immunoSEQ multiplex PCR; TCRdb's copy has only in-frame clones and lacks some. The sample has roughly 2,000,000 clones, around 95% seen once. The V gene end was trimmed by 1 base and the J gene end by 4 bases; junction bases not matched to a gene: 9. Germline CDR1 MNHEY, CDR2 SMNVEV (reference sequence). The CDR3 contains 17 residues. Naive-designated CD8 cells lacked CD45RO, were positively enriched for CCR7, and omitted terminally differentiated effector memory CD45RA+ cells. The sequenced sample consisted of naive CD8+ T cells from PBMCs. The receptor's source is a man aged 18 to 29 in good health. Some clones in this sample may be carry-over from other donors' samples. This chain connects TRBV27 to TRBJ2-3; TRBD2 aligns across 9 bases. The CDR3 coding sequence is TGTGCCAGCAGTTTATACCCCCGGCGGGAGGGTTCAGATACGCAGTATTTT. Translated, it gives CASSLYPRREGSDTQYF.